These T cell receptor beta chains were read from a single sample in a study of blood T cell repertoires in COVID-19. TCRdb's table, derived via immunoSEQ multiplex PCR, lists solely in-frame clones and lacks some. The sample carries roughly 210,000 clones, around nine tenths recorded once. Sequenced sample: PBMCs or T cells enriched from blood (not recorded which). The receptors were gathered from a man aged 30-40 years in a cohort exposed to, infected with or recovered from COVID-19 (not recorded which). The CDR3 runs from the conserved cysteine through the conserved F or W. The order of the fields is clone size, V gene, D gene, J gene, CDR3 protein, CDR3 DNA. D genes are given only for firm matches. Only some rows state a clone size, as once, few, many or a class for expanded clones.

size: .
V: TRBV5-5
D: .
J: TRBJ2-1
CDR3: CASSLVPDEQFF
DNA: TGTGCCAGCAGCTTGGTACCGGATGAGCAGTTCTTC

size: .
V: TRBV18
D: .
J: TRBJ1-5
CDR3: CASSRESKGQPQHF
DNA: TGTGCCAGCTCACGGGAGAGCAAGGGTCAGCCCCAGCATTTT

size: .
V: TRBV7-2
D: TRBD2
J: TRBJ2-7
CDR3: CASSPNFGSSGSSYEQYF
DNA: TGTGCCAGCAGCCCCAACTTCGGGTCTAGCGGGAGCTCCTACGAGCAGTACTTC

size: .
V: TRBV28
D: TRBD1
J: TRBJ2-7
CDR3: CASSLSGGGYEQYF
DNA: TGTGCCAGCAGTTTATCAGGGGGCGGGTACGAGCAGTACTTC

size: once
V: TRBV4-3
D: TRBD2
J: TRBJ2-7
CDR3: CASSQDASGRETYEQYF
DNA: TGCGCCAGCAGCCAAGATGCTAGCGGGAGGGAGACCTACGAGCAGTACTTC

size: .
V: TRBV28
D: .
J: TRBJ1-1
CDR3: CASSLSLAGNTEAFF
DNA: TGTGCCAGCAGTTTAAGTCTGGCAGGGAACACTGAAGCTTTCTTT

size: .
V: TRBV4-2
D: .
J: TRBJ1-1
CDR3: CASSTRGPGPSSGEAFF
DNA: TGTGCCAGCAGCACCCGAGGGCCCGGACCGTCCTCGGGTGAAGCTTTCTTT

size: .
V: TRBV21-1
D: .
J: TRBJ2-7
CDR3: CASSKVQCGQGAHEQYF
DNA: TGTGCCAGCAGCAAAGTACAGTGCGGACAGGGGGCCCACGAGCAGTACTTC

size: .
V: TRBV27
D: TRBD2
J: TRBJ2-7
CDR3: CASSFYSPGLAGPLEEQYF
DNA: TGTGCCAGCAGTTTCTACTCTCCGGGACTAGCGGGACCCCTGGAGGAGCAGTACTTC

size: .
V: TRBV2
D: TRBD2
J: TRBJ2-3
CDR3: CASSGNEGLATLTDTQYF
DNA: TGTGCCAGCAGTGGAAACGAAGGACTAGCTACACTCACAGATACGCAGTATTTT

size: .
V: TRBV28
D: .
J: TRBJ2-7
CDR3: CASSYLREQYF
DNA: TGTGCCAGCAGTTACTTACGTGAGCAGTACTTC

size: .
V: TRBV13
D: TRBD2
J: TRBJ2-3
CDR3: CASSTPGTSDTDTQYF
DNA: TGTGCCAGCAGCACCCCCGGGACTAGCGACACAGATACGCAGTATTTT

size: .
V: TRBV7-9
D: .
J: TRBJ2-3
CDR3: CASSTGSDTQYF
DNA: TGTGCCAGCAGCACAGGGTCAGATACGCAGTATTTT